This T cell receptor (beta chain) was captured by sequencing in a study of patients and donors after allogeneic stem cell transplantation. TCRdb analysed the RT-PCR reads with MiXCR anew, one entry per CDR3 protein. The data hold some 87,000 distinct CDR3 sequences, with 45% to 50% observed a single time. The CDR3 has 13 amino acids. CDR1 MNHEY and CDR2 SVGAGI come from the germline V gene. The germline V and J ends were trimmed by 4 bases and 4 bases, with 10 bases remaining between them. The sequence came from a human donor who was either an allogeneic HSCT recipient or a stem cell or donor lymphocyte infusion donor (not recorded which). It is not recorded whose cells these are; they may come from a transplant donor. The chain joins TRBV6-5 to TRBJ1-1, with D possibly TRBD1 on 5 matching bases. What was sequenced was blood, either unsorted or a sorted T cell fraction (not recorded which). DNA for the CDR3: TGTGCCAGCAGTTCTACAGGCCCCACTGAAGCTTTCTTT. It is translated as CASSSTGPTEAFF.